The 10 T cell receptor beta chains given below trace back to one sample, sequenced in a study of T cell responses to AZD1222 COVID-19 vaccine. Assay used: immunoSEQ multiplex PCR; TCRdb lists only in-frame clones, some missing. The sample contains approximately 80,000 clones, 90% of which appear only once. The sequencing here drew on peripheral blood, taken on day 0 of AZD1222 vaccination. The receptor set was obtained from an adult in good health.

The chain combines TRBV2 with TRBJ2-1, with 10 bases fitting TRBD2. The V gene's germline CDR1 is SNHLY and CDR2 FYNNEI. The CDR3 spans 14 residues. J lost 4 bases, V lost 7 bases, and 4 bases had no gene match. The CDR3 sequence is CASKTSGVYNEQFF. Here the CDR3 DNA reads TGTGCCAGCAAAACTAGCGGGGTTTACAATGAGCAGTTCTTC.

This chain links TRBV5-6 with TRBJ2-2; D possibly corresponds to TRBD2 (6 bases). Germline-derived CDR1 and CDR2 are SGHDT and YYEEEE. Trimming took 0 bases from V and 5 from J, leaving 14 bases between them. The CDR3 has 16 residues. CDR3 region: CASSLVPGGGTGELFF. In DNA form, the CDR3 reads TGTGCCAGCAGCTTGGTCCCCGGAGGAGGGACCGGGGAGCTGTTTTTT.

This clone appeared a single time. The V call is TRBV7-9, the J call TRBJ1-1; D is perhaps TRBD1 (5 bases). Germline CDR1 is SEHNR and CDR2 is FQNEAQ (reference sequence). Trimming left V 1 base short and J 10 bases short, with 10 bases between. The CDR3 runs 12 residues. The CDR3 DNA reads as TGTGCCAGCAGCTTAGAGGTCGGGGGAGCTTTCTTT. It specifies CASSLEVGGAFF.

The chain joins TRBV7-8 to TRBJ1-1, with no clear D. The CDR3 consists of 15 residues. CDR1 is SGHVS and CDR2 is FQNEAQ in the germline V gene. V was trimmed by 5 bases and J by 5 bases, leaving 18 bases between them. The CDR3 nucleotides read TGTGCCAGCAGCCGAACGACACCCCGGGGTACTGAAGCTTTCTTT. Protein: CASSRTTPRGTEAFF.

This rearrangement joins TRBV11-2 to TRBJ2-7; TRBD1 aligns across 9 bases. The CDR3 totals 15 residues. Germline V lookup: CDR1 SGHAT, CDR2 FQNNGV. The V segment lost 5 bases and the J segment 3 bases; nucleotides outside the gene matches: 8. The CDR3 DNA reads as TGTGCCAGCAGCGCGCTACAGGGGGCGTTCTACGAGCAGTACTTC. It codes for CASSALQGAFYEQYF.

The chain links TRBV4-1 to TRBJ2-7, with D possibly called TRBD1 or TRBD2 (5 bases each). The CDR3 loop spans 15 amino acids. V was shortened by 1 base and J by 4 bases, with 14 bases between the two germline ends. CDR1 and CDR2 from the germline V gene are MGHRA and YSYEKL. DNA of the CDR3: TGCGCCAGCAGCCAAGTTGGGGGACCTAGATACGAGCAGTACTTC. Translation gives CASSQVGGPRYEQYF.

The V gene is TRBV30, the J gene TRBJ1-5; a weak D match, TRBD1 (5 bases). V was pared by 0 bases and J by 4 bases, with 19 bases between. The CDR3 has 17 amino acids. The germline V gene encodes CDR1 GTSNPN and CDR2 SVGIG (reference sequence). The DNA of the CDR3 is TGTGCCTGGAGTGTATCCAGGGTGGGTGGGGGTAATCAGCCCCAGCATTTT. Its protein is CAWSVSRVGGGNQPQHF.

The rearrangement links TRBV27 to TRBJ2-6, with D tentatively TRBD1 (5 bases). Trimming removed 6 bases from V and 0 bases from J, with 12 bases in between. CDR1 is MNHEY, CDR2 SMNVEV, per germline (reference sequence). The CDR3 sequence is 16 residues long. The CDR3 sequence is CASRWGQSSGANVLTF. The CDR3 DNA sequence: TGTGCCAGCAGGTGGGGCCAGAGCTCTGGGGCCAACGTCCTGACTTTC.

The genes are TRBV12-3 or TRBV12-4 and TRBJ1-6; 9 bases fit TRBD1. V trimming: 9 bases; J trimming: 9 bases; junction bases outside the gene matches: 6. The CDR3 extends over 13 amino acids. CDR3 sequence (DNA): TGTGCCAGTACAGGGGGCCGGGGTTCACCCCTCCACTTT. It yields the protein CASTGGRGSPLHF.

The table lists this clone with a count of one. V gene TRBV5-1 combines with J gene TRBJ1-2, with TRBD1 matching 9 bases. Germline CDR1 SGHRS, CDR2 YFSETQ. V was clipped by 4 bases and J by 3 bases; unmatched bases: 4. The CDR3 runs to 14 residues. CDR3 in amino acids: CASSLGQGYYGYTF. CDR3 sequence (DNA): TGCGCCAGCAGCCTGGGACAGGGTTACTATGGCTACACCTTC.